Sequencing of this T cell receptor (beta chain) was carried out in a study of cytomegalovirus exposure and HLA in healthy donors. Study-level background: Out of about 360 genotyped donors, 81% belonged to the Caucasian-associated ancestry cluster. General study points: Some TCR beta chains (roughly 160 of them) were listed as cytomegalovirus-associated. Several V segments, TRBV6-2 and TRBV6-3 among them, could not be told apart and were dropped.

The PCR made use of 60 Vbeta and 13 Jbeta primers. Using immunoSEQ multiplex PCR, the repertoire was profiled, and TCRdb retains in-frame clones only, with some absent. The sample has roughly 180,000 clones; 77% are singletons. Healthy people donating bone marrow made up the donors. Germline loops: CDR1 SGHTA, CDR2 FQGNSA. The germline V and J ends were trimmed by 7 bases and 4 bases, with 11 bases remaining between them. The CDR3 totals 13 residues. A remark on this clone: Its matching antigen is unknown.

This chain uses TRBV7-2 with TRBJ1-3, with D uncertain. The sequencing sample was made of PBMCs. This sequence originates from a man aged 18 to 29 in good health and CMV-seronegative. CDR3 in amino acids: CASTRSVGNTIYF. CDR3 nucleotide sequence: TGTGCCAGCACCCGTTCCGTAGGAAACACCATATATTTT.